This T cell receptor beta chain was sequenced during a study of blood T cell repertoires in COVID-19. Turning to the study itself: Some COVID-19 samples were acute and others convalescent; all came from the United States, Italy and Spain. Sources were T cells, B-cell-depleted T cells, or PBMCs; the material itself was cDNA or gDNA.

CDR1 is LGHDT, CDR2 YNNKEL, per germline (reference sequence). CDR3 size: 14 residues. The junction had 1 base not matched to a gene; V was cut back by 1 base and J by 9 bases. In this sample, this clone turned up once. In the original processing: Reference gene primer amplification gave estimated nucleated cell counts. Sequencing was performed with immunoSEQ multiplex PCR; in TCRdb, only in-frame clones are kept and a portion is missing. V and J calls and clone size are as listed in that table; D and trimming were resolved from the DNA. Here the sample spans a few hundred thousand clones, around nine tenths being singletons.

The V gene is TRBV3-1 (or the pseudogene TRBV3-2), the J gene TRBJ1-6, with 9 bases that match TRBD1. This sequence originates from a man between 60 and 75 years old who had recovered from COVID-19. The sequenced sample consisted of peripheral blood. CDR3 DNA sequence: TGTGCCAGCAGCCAAGGACAGGGGGTTTCACCCCTCCACTTT. Translation gives CASSQGQGVSPLHF.